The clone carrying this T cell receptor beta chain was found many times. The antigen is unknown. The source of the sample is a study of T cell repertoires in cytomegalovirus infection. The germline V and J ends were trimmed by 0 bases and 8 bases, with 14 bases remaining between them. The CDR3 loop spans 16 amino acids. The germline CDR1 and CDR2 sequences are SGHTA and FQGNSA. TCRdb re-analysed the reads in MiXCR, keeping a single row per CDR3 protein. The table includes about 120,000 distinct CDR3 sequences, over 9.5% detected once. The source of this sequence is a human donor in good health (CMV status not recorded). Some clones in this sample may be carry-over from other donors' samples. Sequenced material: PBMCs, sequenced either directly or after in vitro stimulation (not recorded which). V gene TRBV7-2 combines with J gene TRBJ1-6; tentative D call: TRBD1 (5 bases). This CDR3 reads CASSLARQGPHSPLHF. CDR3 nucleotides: TGTGCCAGCAGCTTAGCGCGGCAGGGTCCTCATTCACCCCTCCACTTT.